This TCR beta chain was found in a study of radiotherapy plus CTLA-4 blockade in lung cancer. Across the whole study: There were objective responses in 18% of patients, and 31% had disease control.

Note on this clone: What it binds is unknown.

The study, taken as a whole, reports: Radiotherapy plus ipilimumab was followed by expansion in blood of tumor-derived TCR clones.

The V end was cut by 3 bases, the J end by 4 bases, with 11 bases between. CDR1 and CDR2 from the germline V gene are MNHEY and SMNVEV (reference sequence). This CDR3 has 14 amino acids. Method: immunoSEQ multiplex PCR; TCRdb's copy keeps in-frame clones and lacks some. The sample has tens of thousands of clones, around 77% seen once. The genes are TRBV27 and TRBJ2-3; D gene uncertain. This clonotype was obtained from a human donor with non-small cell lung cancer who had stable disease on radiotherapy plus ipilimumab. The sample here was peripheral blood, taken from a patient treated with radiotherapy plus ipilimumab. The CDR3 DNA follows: TGTGCCAGCAGTTTTTATGGGGTTGCAGATACGCAGTATTTT. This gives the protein CASSFYGVADTQYF.